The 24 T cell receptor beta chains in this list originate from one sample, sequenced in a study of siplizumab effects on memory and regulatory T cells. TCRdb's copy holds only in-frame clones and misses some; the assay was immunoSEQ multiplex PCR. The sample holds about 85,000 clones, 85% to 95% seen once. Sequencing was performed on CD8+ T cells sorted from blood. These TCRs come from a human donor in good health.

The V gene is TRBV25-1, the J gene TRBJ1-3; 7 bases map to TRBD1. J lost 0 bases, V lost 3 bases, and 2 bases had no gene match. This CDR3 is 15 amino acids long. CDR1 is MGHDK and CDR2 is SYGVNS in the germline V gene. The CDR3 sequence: CASSDPGGSGNTIYF. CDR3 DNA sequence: TGTGCCAGCAGTGACCCAGGGGGCTCTGGAAACACCATATATTTT.

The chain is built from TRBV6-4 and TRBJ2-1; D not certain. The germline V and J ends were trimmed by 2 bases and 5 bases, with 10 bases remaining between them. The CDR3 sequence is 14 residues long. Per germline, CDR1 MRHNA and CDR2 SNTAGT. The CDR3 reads CASSDAESHNEQFF. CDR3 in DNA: TGTGCCAGCAGTGACGCAGAGAGTCACAATGAGCAGTTCTTC.

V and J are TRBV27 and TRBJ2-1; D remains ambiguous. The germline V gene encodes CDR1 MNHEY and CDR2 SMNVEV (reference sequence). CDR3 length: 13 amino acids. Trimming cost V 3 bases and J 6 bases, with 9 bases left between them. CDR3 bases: TGTGCCAGCAGTTTGGACGCGATCAATGAGCAGTTCTTC. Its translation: CASSLDAINEQFF.

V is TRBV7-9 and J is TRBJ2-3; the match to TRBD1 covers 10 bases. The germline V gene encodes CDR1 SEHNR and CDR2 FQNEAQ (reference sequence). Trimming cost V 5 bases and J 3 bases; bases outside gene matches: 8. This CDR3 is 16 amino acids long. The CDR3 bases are TGTGCCAGCAGCCCTGCAGACAGGGGGCGGACAGATACGCAGTATTTT. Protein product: CASSPADRGRTDTQYF.

CDR3 DNA sequence: TGTGCCAGCAGCCGGGATAACACCGGGGAGCTGTTTTTT. Translated, it gives CASSRDNTGELFF. V usage is TRBV7-9 and J usage is TRBJ2-2; D may be TRBD2 (5 bases). Trimming cost V 5 bases and J 2 bases, with 6 bases left between them. CDR1 is SEHNR and CDR2 is FQNEAQ in the germline V gene (reference sequence). The CDR3 runs to 13 residues.

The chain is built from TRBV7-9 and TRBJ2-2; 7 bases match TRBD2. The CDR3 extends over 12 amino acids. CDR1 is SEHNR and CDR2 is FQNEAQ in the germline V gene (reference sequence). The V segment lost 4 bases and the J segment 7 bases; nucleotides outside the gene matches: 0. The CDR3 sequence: CASSWDYGELFF. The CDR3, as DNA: TGTGCCAGCAGCTGGGACTACGGGGAGCTGTTTTTT.

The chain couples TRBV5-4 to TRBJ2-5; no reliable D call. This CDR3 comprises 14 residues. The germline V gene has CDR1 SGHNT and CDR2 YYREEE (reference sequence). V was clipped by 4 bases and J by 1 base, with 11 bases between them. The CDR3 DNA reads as TGTGCCAGCAGCACCGGGTACTCCCAAGAGACCCAGTACTTC. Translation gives CASSTGYSQETQYF. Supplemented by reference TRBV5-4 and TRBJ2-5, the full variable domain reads ETGVTQSPTHLIKTRGQQVTLRCSSQSGHNTVSWYQQALGQGPQFIFQYYREEENGRGNFPPRFSGLQFPNYSSELNVNALELDDSALYLCASSTGYSQETQYFGPGTRLLVL.

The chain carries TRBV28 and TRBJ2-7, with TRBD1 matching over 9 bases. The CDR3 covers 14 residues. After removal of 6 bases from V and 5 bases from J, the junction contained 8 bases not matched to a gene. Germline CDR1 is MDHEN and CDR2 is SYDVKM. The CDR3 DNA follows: TGTGCCAGCAGGGCGACAGGGGGAGATCACGAGCAGTACTTC. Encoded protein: CASRATGGDHEQYF.

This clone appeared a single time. CDR3 in DNA: TGTGCCGTCCGTCCGGACAGGGGAAACAATGAGCAGTTCTTC. Residues: CAVRPDRGNNEQFF. The gene calls are TRBV6-5 and TRBJ2-1, with 9 bases that match TRBD1. This CDR3 region has 14 residues. Trimming cost V 11 bases and J 5 bases; bases outside gene matches: 10. Looked up from germline, CDR1 is MNHEY and CDR2 is SVGAGI.

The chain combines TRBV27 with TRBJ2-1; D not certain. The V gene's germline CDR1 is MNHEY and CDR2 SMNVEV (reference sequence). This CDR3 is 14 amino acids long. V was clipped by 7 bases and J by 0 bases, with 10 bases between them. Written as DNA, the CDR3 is TGTGCCAGCATTGGACGGATCTCCTACAATGAGCAGTTCTTC. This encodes CASIGRISYNEQFF.

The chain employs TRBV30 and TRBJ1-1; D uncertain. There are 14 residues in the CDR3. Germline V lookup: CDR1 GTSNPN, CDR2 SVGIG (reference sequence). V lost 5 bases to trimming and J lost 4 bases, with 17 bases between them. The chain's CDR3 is CAWAPPRNPTEAFF. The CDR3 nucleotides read TGTGCCTGGGCCCCCCCCCGGAATCCCACTGAAGCTTTCTTT. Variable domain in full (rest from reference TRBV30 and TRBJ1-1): SQTIHQWPATLVQPVGSPLSLECTVEGTSNPNLYWYRQAAGRGLQLLFYSVGIGQISSEVPQNLSASRPQDRQFILSSKKLLLSDSGFYLCAWAPPRNPTEAFFGQGTRLTVV.

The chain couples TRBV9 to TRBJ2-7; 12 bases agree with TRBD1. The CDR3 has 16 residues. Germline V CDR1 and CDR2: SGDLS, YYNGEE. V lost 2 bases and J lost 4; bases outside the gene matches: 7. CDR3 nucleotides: TGTGCCAGCAGCGTGGGGAGGGGACAGGGGGCATACGAGCAGTACTTC. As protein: CASSVGRGQGAYEQYF.

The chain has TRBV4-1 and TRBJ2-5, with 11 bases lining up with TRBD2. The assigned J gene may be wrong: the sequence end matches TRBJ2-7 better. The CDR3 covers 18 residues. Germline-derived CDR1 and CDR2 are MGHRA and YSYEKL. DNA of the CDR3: TGCGCCAGCAGCCAGCCCCATCTTATAGCGGGAGGGACCTACGAGCAGTACTTC. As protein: CASSQPHLIAGGTYEQYF.

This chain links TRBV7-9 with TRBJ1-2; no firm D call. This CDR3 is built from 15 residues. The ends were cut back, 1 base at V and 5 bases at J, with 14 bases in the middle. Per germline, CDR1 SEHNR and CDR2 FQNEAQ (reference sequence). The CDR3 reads CASSLGSVRGYGYTF. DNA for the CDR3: TGTGCCAGCAGCTTAGGGTCAGTTCGAGGATATGGCTACACCTTC. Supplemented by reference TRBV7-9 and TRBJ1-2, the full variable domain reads DTGVSQNPRHKITKRGQNVTFRCDPISEHNRLYWYRQTLGQGPEFLTYFQNEAQLEKSRLLSDRFSAERPKGSFSTLEIQRTEQGDSAMYLCASSLGSVRGYGYTFGSGTRLTVV.

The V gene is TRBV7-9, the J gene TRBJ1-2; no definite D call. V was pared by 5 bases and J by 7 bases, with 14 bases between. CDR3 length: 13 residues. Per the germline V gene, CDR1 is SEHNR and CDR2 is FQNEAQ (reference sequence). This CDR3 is CASSLRLDFGYTF. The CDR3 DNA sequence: TGTGCCAGCAGCCTTCGTCTGGACTTTGGCTACACCTTC.

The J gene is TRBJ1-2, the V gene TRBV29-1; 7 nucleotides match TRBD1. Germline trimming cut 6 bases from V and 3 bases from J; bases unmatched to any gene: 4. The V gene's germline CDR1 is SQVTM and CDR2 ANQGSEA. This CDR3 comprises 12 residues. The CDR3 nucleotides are TGCAGCGTCGGAGGACAGGACTATGGCTACACCTTC. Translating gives CSVGGQDYGYTF.

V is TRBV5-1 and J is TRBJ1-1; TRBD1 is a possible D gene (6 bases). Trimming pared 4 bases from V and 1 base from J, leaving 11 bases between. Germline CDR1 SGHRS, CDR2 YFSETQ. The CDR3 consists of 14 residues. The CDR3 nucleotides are TGCGCCAGCAGCCATGGACAGAGGAACACTGAAGCTTTCTTT. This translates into CASSHGQRNTEAFF.

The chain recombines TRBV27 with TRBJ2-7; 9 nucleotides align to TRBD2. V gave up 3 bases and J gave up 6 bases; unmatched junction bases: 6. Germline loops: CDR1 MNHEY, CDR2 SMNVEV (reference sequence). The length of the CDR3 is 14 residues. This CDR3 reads CASSFSGSRVEQYF. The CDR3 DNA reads TGTGCCAGCAGTTTTAGCGGGAGCAGGGTCGAGCAGTACTTC.

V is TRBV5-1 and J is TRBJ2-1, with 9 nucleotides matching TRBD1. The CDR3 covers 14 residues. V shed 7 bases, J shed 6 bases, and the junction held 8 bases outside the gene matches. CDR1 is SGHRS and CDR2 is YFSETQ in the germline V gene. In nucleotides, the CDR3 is TGCGCCAGCTCCTGGACAGGGGTCACCAATGAGCAGTTCTTC. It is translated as CASSWTGVTNEQFF.

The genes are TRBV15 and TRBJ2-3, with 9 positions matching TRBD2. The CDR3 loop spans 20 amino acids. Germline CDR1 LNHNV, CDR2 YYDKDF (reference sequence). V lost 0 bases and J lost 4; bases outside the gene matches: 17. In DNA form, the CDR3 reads TGTGCCACCAGCAGAGATGGCGGGAGGGCCGACCTAAACCCCCCAGATACGCAGTATTTT. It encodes CATSRDGGRADLNPPDTQYF. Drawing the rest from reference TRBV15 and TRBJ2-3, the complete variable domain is DAMVIQNPRYQVTQFGKPVTLSCSQTLNHNVMYWYQQKSSQAPKLLFHYYDKDFNNEADTPDNFQSRRPNTSFCFLDIRSPGLGDTAMYLCATSRDGGRADLNPPDTQYFGPGTRLTVL.

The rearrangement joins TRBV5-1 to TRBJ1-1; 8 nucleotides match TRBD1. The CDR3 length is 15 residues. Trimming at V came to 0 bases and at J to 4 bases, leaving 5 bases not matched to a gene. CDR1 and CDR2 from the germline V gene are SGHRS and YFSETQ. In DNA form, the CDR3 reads TGCGCCAGCAGCTTGGAAGGTCAGGGGGCCACTGAAGCTTTCTTT. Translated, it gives CASSLEGQGATEAFF.

Here the CDR3 DNA reads TGTGCCAGCGATTCCCTATACGAGCAGTACTTC. This translates into CASDSLYEQYF. The chain combines TRBV7-9 with TRBJ2-7, with unresolved D. Germline V lookup: CDR1 SEHNR, CDR2 FQNEAQ (reference sequence). The CDR3 is made up of 11 amino acids. The V end lost 8 bases, the J end lost 4 bases, and 9 bases lay between the germline ends.

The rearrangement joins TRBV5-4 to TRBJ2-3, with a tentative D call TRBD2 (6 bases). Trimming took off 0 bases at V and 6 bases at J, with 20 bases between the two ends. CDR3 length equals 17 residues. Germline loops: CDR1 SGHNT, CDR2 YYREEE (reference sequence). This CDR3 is CASSLESPGETWDTQYF. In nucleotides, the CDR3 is TGTGCCAGCAGCTTGGAGAGTCCGGGAGAGACCTGGGATACGCAGTATTTT.

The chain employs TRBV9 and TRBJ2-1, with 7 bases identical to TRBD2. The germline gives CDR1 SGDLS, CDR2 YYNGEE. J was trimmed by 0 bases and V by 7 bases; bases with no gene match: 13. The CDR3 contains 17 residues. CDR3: CASGPSGGSSSYNEQFF. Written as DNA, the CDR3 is TGTGCCAGCGGCCCTAGCGGAGGCTCTAGCTCCTACAATGAGCAGTTCTTC.